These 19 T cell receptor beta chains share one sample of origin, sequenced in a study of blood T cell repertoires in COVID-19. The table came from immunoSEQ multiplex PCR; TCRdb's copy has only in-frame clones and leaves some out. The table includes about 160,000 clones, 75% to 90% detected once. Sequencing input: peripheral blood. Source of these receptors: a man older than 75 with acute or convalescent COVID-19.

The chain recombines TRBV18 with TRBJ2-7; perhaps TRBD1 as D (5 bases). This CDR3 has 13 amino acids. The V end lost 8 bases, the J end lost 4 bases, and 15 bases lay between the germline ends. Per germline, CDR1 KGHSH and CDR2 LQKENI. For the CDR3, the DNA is TGTGCCAGCGATCAAGGGGATTTTTACGAGCAGTACTTC. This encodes CASDQGDFYEQYF.

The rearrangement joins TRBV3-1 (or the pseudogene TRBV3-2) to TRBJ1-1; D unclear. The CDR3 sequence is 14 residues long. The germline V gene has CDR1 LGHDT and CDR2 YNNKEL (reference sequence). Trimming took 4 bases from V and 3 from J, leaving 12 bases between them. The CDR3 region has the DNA TGTGCCAGCAGCCGGGCAGCCACGGACACTGAAGCTTTCTTT. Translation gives CASSRAATDTEAFF.

The CDR3 reads CASRPPGTGIDEQYF. Written as DNA, the CDR3 is TGTGCCAGCAGACCTCCCGGGACAGGGATCGACGAGCAGTACTTC. The chain couples TRBV28 to TRBJ2-7; 9 bases are shared with TRBD1. The CDR3 is 15 residues long. The trim removed 6 bases at V and 5 bases at J, leaving 11 bases unmatched. In germline, CDR1 is MDHEN, CDR2 SYDVKM.

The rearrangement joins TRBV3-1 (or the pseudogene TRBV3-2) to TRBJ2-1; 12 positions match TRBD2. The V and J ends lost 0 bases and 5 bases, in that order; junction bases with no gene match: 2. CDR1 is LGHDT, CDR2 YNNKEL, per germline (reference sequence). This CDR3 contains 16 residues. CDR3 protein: CASSQERTSGNNEQFF. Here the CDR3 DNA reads TGTGCCAGCAGCCAAGAGCGGACTAGCGGGAACAATGAGCAGTTCTTC.

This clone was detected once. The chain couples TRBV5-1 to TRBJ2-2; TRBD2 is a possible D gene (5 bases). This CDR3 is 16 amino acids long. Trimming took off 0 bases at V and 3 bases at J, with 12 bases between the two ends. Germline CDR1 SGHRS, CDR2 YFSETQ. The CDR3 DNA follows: TGCGCCAGCAGCTTGGCCGGGAATTCGGACACCGGGGAGCTGTTTTTT. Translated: CASSLAGNSDTGELFF.

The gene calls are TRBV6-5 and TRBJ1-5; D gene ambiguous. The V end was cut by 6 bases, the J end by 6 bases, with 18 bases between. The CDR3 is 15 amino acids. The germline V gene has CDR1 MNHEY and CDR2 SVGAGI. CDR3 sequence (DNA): TGTGCCAGCAGAGCTGACGACGGGATTCGTCAGCCCCAGCATTTT. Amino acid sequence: CASRADDGIRQPQHF.

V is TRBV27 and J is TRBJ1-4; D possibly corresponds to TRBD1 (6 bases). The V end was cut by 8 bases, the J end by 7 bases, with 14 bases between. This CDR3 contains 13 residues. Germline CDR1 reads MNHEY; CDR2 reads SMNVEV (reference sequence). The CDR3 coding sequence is TGTGCCAGCTCCCCAGGGGCGGGTGAAAAACTGTTTTTT. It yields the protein CASSPGAGEKLFF.

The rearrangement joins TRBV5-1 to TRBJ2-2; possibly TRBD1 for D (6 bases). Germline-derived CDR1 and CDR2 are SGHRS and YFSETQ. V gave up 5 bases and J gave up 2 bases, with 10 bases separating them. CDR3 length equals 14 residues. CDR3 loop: CASSAQGNTGELFF. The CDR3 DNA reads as TGCGCCAGCAGTGCACAGGGAAACACCGGGGAGCTGTTTTTT.

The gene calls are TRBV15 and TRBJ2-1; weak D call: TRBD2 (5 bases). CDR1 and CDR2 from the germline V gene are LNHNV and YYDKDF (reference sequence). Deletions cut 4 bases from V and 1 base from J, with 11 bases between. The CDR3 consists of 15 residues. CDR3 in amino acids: CATSKWTGSYNEQFF. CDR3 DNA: TGTGCCACCAGCAAATGGACGGGGTCCTACAATGAGCAGTTCTTC.

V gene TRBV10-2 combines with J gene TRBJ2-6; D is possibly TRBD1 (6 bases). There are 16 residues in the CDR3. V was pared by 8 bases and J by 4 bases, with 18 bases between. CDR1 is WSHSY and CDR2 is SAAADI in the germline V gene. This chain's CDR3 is CASSLTGLTGANVLTF. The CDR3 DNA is TGCGCCAGCTCCCTAACAGGGCTTACGGGGGCCAACGTCCTGACTTTC.

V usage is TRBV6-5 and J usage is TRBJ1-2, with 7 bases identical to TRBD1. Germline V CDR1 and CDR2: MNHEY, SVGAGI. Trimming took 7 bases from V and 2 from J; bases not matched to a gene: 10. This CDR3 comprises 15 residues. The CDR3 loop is CASTTDRVPNYGYTF. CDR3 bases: TGTGCCAGCACTACTGACAGGGTGCCGAACTATGGCTACACCTTC.

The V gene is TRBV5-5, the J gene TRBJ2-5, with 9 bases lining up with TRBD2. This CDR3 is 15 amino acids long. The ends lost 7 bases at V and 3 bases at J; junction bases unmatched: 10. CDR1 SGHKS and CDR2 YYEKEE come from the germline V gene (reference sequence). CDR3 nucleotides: TGTGCCAGCCGTAGGGCTAGCGGGACCGAAGAGACCCAGTACTTC. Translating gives CASRRASGTEETQYF.

The CDR3 DNA sequence: TGTGCCAGCAGCTTAGGAGTCTCGGTTGAAAAACTGTTTTTT. It specifies CASSLGVSVEKLFF. J is TRBJ1-4 and V is TRBV7-2; D remains unclear. Trimming shortened V by 1 base and J by 7 bases, and 10 bases separated the two germline ends. The CDR3 is 14 residues long. In germline, CDR1 is SGHTA, CDR2 FQGNSA.

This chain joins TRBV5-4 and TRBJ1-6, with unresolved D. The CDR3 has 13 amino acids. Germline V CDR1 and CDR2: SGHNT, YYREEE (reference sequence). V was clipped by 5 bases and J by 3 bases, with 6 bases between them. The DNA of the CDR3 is TGTGCCAGCAGATATAGCTATAATTCACCCCTCCACTTT. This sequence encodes CASRYSYNSPLHF. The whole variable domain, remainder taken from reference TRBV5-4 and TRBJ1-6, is ETGVTQSPTHLIKTRGQQVTLRCSSQSGHNTVSWYQQALGQGPQFIFQYYREEENGRGNFPPRFSGLQFPNYSSELNVNALELDDSALYLCASRYSYNSPLHFGNGTRLTVT.

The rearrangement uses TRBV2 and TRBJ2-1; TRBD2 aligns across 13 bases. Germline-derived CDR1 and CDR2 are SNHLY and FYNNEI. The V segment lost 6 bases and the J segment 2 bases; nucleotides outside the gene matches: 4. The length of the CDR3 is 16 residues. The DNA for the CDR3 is TGTGCCAGCAGGGGGACTAGCGGGAAAACCTACAATGAGCAGTTCTTC. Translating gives CASRGTSGKTYNEQFF.

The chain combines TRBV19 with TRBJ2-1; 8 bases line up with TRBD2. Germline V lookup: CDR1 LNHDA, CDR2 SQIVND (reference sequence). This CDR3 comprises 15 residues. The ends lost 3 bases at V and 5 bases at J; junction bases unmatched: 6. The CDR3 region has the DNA TGTGCCAGTAGTATGGGCGGGGGGCCCAACAATGAGCAGTTCTTC. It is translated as CASSMGGGPNNEQFF.

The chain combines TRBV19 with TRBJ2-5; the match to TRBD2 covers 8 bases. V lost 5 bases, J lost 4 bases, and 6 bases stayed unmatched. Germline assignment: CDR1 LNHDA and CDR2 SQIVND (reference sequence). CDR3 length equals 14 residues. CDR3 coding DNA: TGTGCCAGTAGTCCCGGGAGGGCCGCAGAGACCCAGTACTTC. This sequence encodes CASSPGRAAETQYF.

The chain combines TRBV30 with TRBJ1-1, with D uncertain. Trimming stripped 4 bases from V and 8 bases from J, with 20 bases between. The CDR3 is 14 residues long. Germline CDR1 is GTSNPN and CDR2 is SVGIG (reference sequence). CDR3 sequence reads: CAWKLQTVSNEAFF. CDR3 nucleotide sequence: TGTGCCTGGAAATTACAAACAGTCTCTAACGAAGCTTTCTTT.

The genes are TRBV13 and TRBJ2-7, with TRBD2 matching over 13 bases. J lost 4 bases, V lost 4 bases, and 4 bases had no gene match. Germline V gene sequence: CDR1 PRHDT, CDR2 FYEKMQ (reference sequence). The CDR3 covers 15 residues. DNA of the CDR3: TGTGCCAGCAGCTCTAGGACTAGCGGGGGATACGAGCAGTACTTC. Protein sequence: CASSSRTSGGYEQYF.